The 27 T cell receptor beta chains below come from one sample, sequenced in a study of response to subunit inactivated influenza vaccine. TCRdb used MiXCR to reprocess the RT-PCR reads, holding one entry per CDR3 protein. The sample records around 650,000 distinct CDR3 sequences, 15% to 19% being singletons. The sequencing used PBMCs from blood, collected roughly 12 days after vaccination. The origin of the receptors is a man aged 45-65 years who received an inactivated influenza vaccine.

This clonotype has just a few counts. The rearrangement uses TRBV10-3 and TRBJ2-1, with D tentatively TRBD1 or TRBD2 (5 bases each). Germline V gene lookup returns CDR1 ENHRY and CDR2 SYGVKD. The CDR3 is 16 amino acids. V gave up 1 base and J gave up 5 bases, with 15 bases separating them. CDR3 nucleotide sequence: TGTGCCATCAGTGAGTTTGTCCGGGACCCTAACAATGAGCAGTTCTTC. This gives the protein CAISEFVRDPNNEQFF.

This chain uses TRBV29-1 with TRBJ1-2, with unresolved D. Germline values: CDR1 SQVTM, CDR2 ANQGSEA. The CDR3 is 11 amino acids. V gave up 3 bases and J gave up 2 bases, with 4 bases separating them. The CDR3 sequence: CSVDPNYGYTF. CDR3 sequence (DNA): TGCAGCGTTGATCCAAACTATGGCTACACCTTC. The full variable domain, completed using reference TRBV29-1 and TRBJ1-2, is SAVISQKPSRDICQRGTSLTIQCQVDSQVTMMFWYRQQPGQSLTLIATANQGSEATYESGFVIDKFPISRPNLTFSTLTVSNMSPEDSSIYLCSVDPNYGYTFGSGTRLTVV.

The V and J genes are TRBV7-2 and TRBJ2-3; D ambiguous. V was clipped by 2 bases and J by 8 bases, with 14 bases between them. CDR3 length equals 14 residues. CDR1 SGHTA and CDR2 FQGNSA come from the germline V gene. CDR3 in amino acids: CASSLRQAQATQYF. The CDR3 coding sequence is TGTGCCAGCAGCTTAAGGCAGGCCCAGGCTACGCAGTATTTT. Complete variable domain (other parts from reference TRBV7-2 and TRBJ2-3): GAGVSQSPSNKVTEKGKDVELRCDPISGHTALYWYRQSLGQGLEFLIYFQGNSAPDKSGLPSDRFSAERTGGSVSTLTIQRTQQEDSAVYLCASSLRQAQATQYFGPGTRLTVL.

In its sample, this clonotype was seen a few times. The chain is built from TRBV15 and TRBJ1-5, with D possibly being TRBD1 (6 bases). Germline loops: CDR1 LNHNV, CDR2 YYDKDF (reference sequence). Between the trimmed V and J ends, which lost 5 bases and 2 bases, there was a span of 10 bases. The CDR3 sequence is 14 residues long. The DNA for the CDR3 is TGTGCCACCAGCGCGGGACACGGCAATCAGCCCCAGCATTTT. It yields the protein CATSAGHGNQPQHF.

The J gene is TRBJ1-1, the V gene TRBV28; no clear D gene. The V gene's germline CDR1 is MDHEN and CDR2 SYDVKM. The CDR3 sequence is 14 residues long. V was cut by 2 bases and J by 6 bases, with 13 bases left in between. CDR3 sequence: CASSLKPRVSEAFF. The CDR3 nucleotides read TGTGCCAGCAGTTTAAAACCCCGGGTATCTGAAGCTTTCTTT.

This chain links TRBV7-9 with TRBJ2-7, with D possibly TRBD2 on 5 matching bases. The germline gives CDR1 SEHNR, CDR2 FQNEAQ (reference sequence). V lost 5 bases to trimming and J lost 5 bases, with 16 bases between them. The CDR3 is 14 amino acids. The CDR3 bases are TGTGCCAGCAGCCCAGACGCCGGGGTGGACGAGCAGTACTTC. Encoded protein: CASSPDAGVDEQYF.

The chain links TRBV20-1 to TRBJ2-1, with 10 bases fitting TRBD2. CDR3 size: 18 residues. CDR1 is DFQATT and CDR2 is SNEGSKA in the germline V gene (reference sequence). Trimming cost V 3 bases and J 7 bases; bases outside gene matches: 18. The CDR3 bases are TGCAGTGCTAGTGGGCTAGCGGGAGTTGTCTGGATGCTGAATGAGCAGTTCTTC. Translation gives CSASGLAGVVWMLNEQFF.

This sequence joins TRBV6-1 and TRBJ2-1, with 11 bases aligning to TRBD2. Trimming at V came to 7 bases and at J to 10 bases, leaving 6 bases not matched to a gene. This CDR3 comprises 13 residues. In germline, CDR1 is MNHNS, CDR2 SASEGT. In nucleotides, the CDR3 is TGTGCCAGCAAGCTTAGCGGGAGGGAGGAGCAGTTCTTC. Its protein is CASKLSGREEQFF.

V and J are TRBV12-3 or TRBV12-4 and TRBJ2-7, with unresolved D. This CDR3 contains 15 residues. Trimming took off 1 base at V and 2 bases at J, with 12 bases between the two ends. CDR3 loop: CASSLVGDIAYEQYF. As DNA, the CDR3 is TGTGCCAGCAGTTTAGTTGGGGATATCGCCTACGAGCAGTACTTC.

This rearrangement joins TRBV25-1 to TRBJ2-1; D may be TRBD1 or TRBD2 (6 bases each). V shed 6 bases and J shed 8 bases, with 14 bases lying between them. The CDR3 extends over 13 amino acids. From germline, CDR1 is MGHDK and CDR2 SYGVNS. This CDR3 is CASRNGGKHEQFF. For the CDR3, the DNA is TGTGCCAGCAGAAACGGGGGCAAGCATGAGCAGTTCTTC.

The chain couples TRBV7-8 to TRBJ1-2, with D perhaps matching TRBD1 (5 bases). The CDR3 has 16 amino acids. Germline CDR1 reads SGHVS; CDR2 reads FQNEAQ. With 5 bases removed from V and 3 bases from J, the gap between germline ends came to 19 bases. In DNA, the CDR3 is TGTGCCAGCAGCCTAACAGGTGGCGGTTCGTACTATGGCTACACCTTC. Protein sequence: CASSLTGGGSYYGYTF.

This chain links TRBV6-1 with TRBJ1-2; no clear D gene. This CDR3 spans 15 amino acids. Trimming shortened V by 0 bases and J by 2 bases, and 10 bases separated the two germline ends. Germline V gene sequence: CDR1 MNHNS, CDR2 SASEGT. The CDR3 here is CASSEAPGTNYGYTF. The CDR3 nucleotides are TGTGCCAGCAGTGAAGCCCCAGGCACGAACTATGGCTACACCTTC.

The table lists this clonotype with a few counts. The chain links TRBV12-3 or TRBV12-4 to TRBJ2-2, with TRBD2 matching 11 bases. The J segment lost 4 bases and the V segment lost 10 bases, leaving 8 bases of the junction unmatched. The CDR3 sequence is 15 residues long. The CDR3 bases are TGTGCCACCGGGGGGACTAGCGGTTCCACCGGGGAGCTGTTTTTT. Its translation: CATGGTSGSTGELFF.

This clonotype was detected only a few times. The chain is built from TRBV12-3 or TRBV12-4 and TRBJ1-6; the D is unclear. CDR3 length: 13 amino acids. V was cut by 1 base and J by 10 bases, with 8 bases left in between. CDR3 nucleotide sequence: TGTGCCAGCAGTTTAGATTTCATCTCACCCCTCCACTTT. This translates into CASSLDFISPLHF.

The rearrangement uses TRBV12-3 or TRBV12-4 and TRBJ1-1; possibly TRBD1 for D (6 bases). V lost 6 bases to trimming and J lost 1 base, with 12 bases between them. The CDR3 runs to 14 residues. Written as DNA, the CDR3 is TGTGCCAGCAGGAACAGGGAAAGGAACACTGAAGCTTTCTTT. Its translation: CASRNRERNTEAFF.

A few counts support this clonotype. The chain links TRBV11-2 to TRBJ1-4, with a weak D call TRBD1 (5 bases). This CDR3 spans 16 amino acids. Germline CDR1 reads SGHAT; CDR2 reads FQNNGV. The V end lost 1 base, the J end lost 5 bases, and 14 bases lay between the germline ends. The CDR3 nucleotides are TGTGCCAGCAGCTTAGTGGGTGGGGCCCTCAATGAAAAACTGTTTTTT. Translated, it gives CASSLVGGALNEKLFF.

This clonotype was recorded a few times. The rearrangement links TRBV20-1 to TRBJ2-7; 7 bases map to TRBD1. J lost 2 bases, V lost 5 bases, and 6 bases had no gene match. This CDR3 is built from 13 residues. The germline gives CDR1 DFQATT, CDR2 SNEGSKA (reference sequence). The CDR3 region is CSAPGTEAYEQYF. Here the CDR3 DNA reads TGCAGTGCTCCCGGGACAGAGGCCTACGAGCAGTACTTC.

The chain recombines TRBV7-6 with TRBJ2-7; D possibly corresponds to TRBD2 (6 bases). Trimming removed 5 bases from V and 4 bases from J, with 21 bases in between. There are 16 residues in the CDR3. Looked up from germline, CDR1 is SGHVS and CDR2 is FNYEAQ. Written as DNA, the CDR3 is TGTGCCAGCAGCCTCTTCTTAGCGGAAGGGATGTACGAGCAGTACTTC. As protein: CASSLFLAEGMYEQYF.

The chain has TRBV7-9 and TRBJ2-4; D remains ambiguous. V was shortened by 0 bases and J by 0 bases, with 9 bases between the two germline ends. The CDR3 spans 16 residues. Per germline, CDR1 SEHNR and CDR2 FQNEAQ (reference sequence). The CDR3 DNA is TGTGCCAGCAGCTTAGCCGGCCGGGCAGCCAAAAACATTCAGTACTTC. This codes for CASSLAGRAAKNIQYF.

To note about this clonotype: It may be a read error: a sequence one base away is much more abundant. The DNA for the CDR3 is TGCAGTGCTGAGGAGGACAGGAGGAAGACTGAAGCTTTCTTT. This sequence encodes CSAEEDRRKTEAFF. This chain links TRBV20-1 with TRBJ1-1; TRBD1 agrees at 7 bases. The CDR3 runs 14 residues. V lost 5 bases to trimming and J lost 5 bases; unmatched junction nucleotides: 11. The germline gives CDR1 DFQATT, CDR2 SNEGSKA (reference sequence).

This rearrangement joins TRBV29-1 to TRBJ2-1; weak D call: TRBD2 (6 bases). Germline values: CDR1 SQVTM, CDR2 ANQGSEA. With 7 bases removed from V and 6 bases from J, the gap between germline ends came to 13 bases. The CDR3 runs to 12 residues. CDR3 coding DNA: TGCAGCGCTTCCGGAGGGTTCAATGAGCAGTTCTTC. Amino acid sequence: CSASGGFNEQFF.

This clonotype was detected only a few times. V usage is TRBV4-3 and J usage is TRBJ1-4; 9 nucleotides match TRBD1. The V and J ends lost 4 bases and 7 bases, in that order; junction bases with no gene match: 7. CDR3 size: 15 residues. Per germline, CDR1 LGHNA and CDR2 YSLEER. In nucleotides, the CDR3 is TGCGCCAGCAGCCCGGGGGACAGGGTGGTTGAAAAACTGTTTTTT. This translates into CASSPGDRVVEKLFF.

The V and J genes are TRBV20-1 and TRBJ2-4; D possibly corresponds to TRBD2 (5 bases). The CDR3 length is 13 residues. Trimming pared 5 bases from V and 0 bases from J, leaving 8 bases between. Germline V lookup: CDR1 DFQATT, CDR2 SNEGSKA (reference sequence). The CDR3 nucleotides are TGCAGTGCTGCGGACTTAGCCAAAAACATTCAGTACTTC. It encodes CSAADLAKNIQYF.

The sample holds many counts of this clonotype. The chain combines TRBV12-3 or TRBV12-4 with TRBJ1-1; D unclear. V lost 5 bases and J lost 0, with 7 bases in between. The CDR3 totals 13 residues. CDR3 in amino acids: CASSPSLNTEAFF. CDR3 bases: TGTGCCAGCAGTCCCTCATTGAACACTGAAGCTTTCTTT.

In its sample, this clonotype was seen many times. V gene TRBV12-3 or TRBV12-4 combines with J gene TRBJ1-2, with TRBD1 matching over 8 bases. This CDR3 comprises 17 residues. The J segment lost 5 bases and the V segment lost 4 bases, leaving 15 bases of the junction unmatched. CDR3: CASSSRWGQVKPYGYTF. DNA of the CDR3: TGTGCCAGCAGTTCCAGATGGGGACAGGTGAAACCTTATGGCTACACCTTC.

Only a few counts were recorded for this clonotype. The chain employs TRBV7-9 and TRBJ2-5; 9 nucleotides match TRBD1. The CDR3 is 16 residues long. Germline V lookup: CDR1 SEHNR, CDR2 FQNEAQ (reference sequence). Losses at the gene ends were 5 bases for V and 4 bases for J; bases not matched to a gene: 11. The CDR3 DNA reads as TGTGCCAGCAGCCGTTCGGGACAGGGAAGTGGAGAGACCCAGTACTTC. It codes for CASSRSGQGSGETQYF.

The chain carries TRBV2 and TRBJ2-1; D remains unclear. Germline CDR1 and CDR2: SNHLY and FYNNEI. Trimming took off 5 bases at V and 7 bases at J, with 12 bases between the two ends. The CDR3 sequence is 13 residues long. CDR3 DNA: TGTGCCAGCAGTCTCCCCAATCATAATGAGCAGTTCTTC. Translation: CASSLPNHNEQFF.